Listed here are 30 T cell receptor beta chains from one sample, sequenced in a study of cytomegalovirus exposure and HLA in healthy donors. 13 Jbeta primers and 60 Vbeta primers were used for the PCR. Measured with immunoSEQ multiplex PCR; TCRdb has only the in-frame clones, and not every one. The sample includes approximately 130,000 clones, about 75% of them seen just once. The sequenced material came from PBMCs. The receptors come from a woman aged 40 to 50 in good health and CMV-seropositive.

CDR3 protein: CASGRTGPEESSYGYTF. The DNA for the CDR3 is TGCGCCAGCGGGCGTACAGGCCCTGAAGAGTCGTCCTATGGCTACACCTTC. The chain combines TRBV23-1 with TRBJ1-2, with D possibly matching TRBD1 (5 bases). TRBV23-1 is annotated as an ORF whose role is uncertain. The CDR3 consists of 17 residues. The germline V and J ends were trimmed by 8 bases and 4 bases, with 26 bases remaining between them.

The V call is TRBV27, the J call TRBJ1-1; no clear D. Germline V gene data show CDR1 as MNHEY and CDR2 as SMNVEV (reference sequence). The germline V and J ends were trimmed by 6 bases and 4 bases, with 18 bases remaining between them. The CDR3 contains 15 residues. As DNA, the CDR3 is TGTGCCAGCAGGTCTACCGGGAACCTGGGCACTGAAGCTTTCTTT. Residues: CASRSTGNLGTEAFF.

The rearrangement joins TRBV30 to TRBJ2-3, with D tentatively TRBD2 (5 bases). The V gene's germline CDR1 is GTSNPN and CDR2 SVGIG (reference sequence). V shed 0 bases and J shed 5 bases, with 9 bases lying between them. The CDR3 has 13 amino acids. CDR3 coding DNA: TGTGCCTGGAGTGTAGGAGAGGGAGATACGCAGTATTTT. It translates to CAWSVGEGDTQYF.

The J gene is TRBJ1-3, the V gene TRBV30; no definite D call. The CDR3 totals 15 residues. CDR1 and CDR2 (germline): GTSNPN, SVGIG (reference sequence). The V gene lost 0 bases and the J gene lost 5 bases, with 14 bases spanning the gap. The chain's CDR3 is CAWSVTDSSRNTIYF. The CDR3 DNA is TGTGCCTGGAGTGTAACAGATTCGTCCCGAAACACCATATATTTT.

J is TRBJ2-3 and V is TRBV5-6, with 11 positions matching TRBD2. The CDR3 runs to 16 residues. Germline V gene sequence: CDR1 SGHDT, CDR2 YYEEEE. The V gene end was trimmed by 5 bases and the J gene end by 3 bases; junction bases not matched to a gene: 8. The CDR3 reads CASRIAGGPRTDTQYF. The CDR3 DNA sequence: TGTGCCAGCAGAATAGCGGGGGGGCCCCGGACAGATACGCAGTATTTT.

The gene calls are TRBV4-3 and TRBJ2-4, with 8 bases that match TRBD2. The CDR3 loop spans 19 amino acids. V shed 0 bases, J shed 2 bases, and the junction held 12 bases outside the gene matches. CDR1 and CDR2 (germline): LGHNA, YSLEER. In DNA, the CDR3 is TGCGCCAGCAGCCAAGATATGGGGAGCGGGAGTCCTTCCAAAAACATTCAGTACTTC. As protein: CASSQDMGSGSPSKNIQYF.

This sequence joins TRBV10-1 and TRBJ2-7; 8 nucleotides line up with TRBD1. After removal of 9 bases from V and 1 base from J, the junction contained 8 bases not matched to a gene. The germline gives CDR1 WNHNN, CDR2 SYGVQD (reference sequence). The CDR3 sequence is 14 residues long. CDR3 sequence (DNA): TGCGCCAGAAGGGGTAGGACAGGGTCCTACGAGCAGTACTTC. Residues: CARRGRTGSYEQYF.

The rearrangement links TRBV18 to TRBJ1-5, with a weak D call TRBD1 (6 bases). The CDR3 is 15 amino acids. CDR1 is KGHSH, CDR2 LQKENI, per germline. Trimming pared 3 bases from V and 1 base from J, leaving 10 bases between. CDR3 nucleotide sequence: TGTGCCAGCTCACCGAATCAGGGGAGCAATCAGCCCCAGCATTTT. It is translated as CASSPNQGSNQPQHF.

With respect to this clone: The same CDR3 can be traced to other DNA sequences in this sample. The chain is built from TRBV7-9 and TRBJ1-1; TRBD1 is a possible D gene (6 bases). The V gene lost 2 bases and the J gene lost 5 bases, with 12 bases spanning the gap. This CDR3 has 14 residues. Germline CDR1 reads SEHNR; CDR2 reads FQNEAQ (reference sequence). The CDR3 sequence is CASSLKGVGTEAFF. As DNA, the CDR3 is TGTGCCAGCAGCTTAAAGGGGGTAGGAACTGAAGCTTTCTTT.

The V call is TRBV9, the J call TRBJ2-5, with D possibly being TRBD2 (5 bases). Per germline, CDR1 SGDLS and CDR2 YYNGEE. The V end lost 5 bases, the J end lost 6 bases, and 11 bases lay between the germline ends. The CDR3 totals 12 residues. The chain's CDR3 is CASRGSDQTQYF. Written as DNA, the CDR3 is TGTGCCAGCAGGGGTAGCGATCAGACCCAGTACTTC.

V and J are TRBV28 and TRBJ2-7; 9 bases agree with TRBD2. V lost 3 bases to trimming and J lost 3 bases; unmatched junction nucleotides: 12. The CDR3 extends over 17 amino acids. CDR1 and CDR2 from the germline V gene are MDHEN and SYDVKM. The CDR3 here is CASSLTVGGLAIYEQYF. The CDR3 bases are TGTGCCAGCAGTTTGACTGTTGGGGGACTAGCAATCTACGAGCAGTACTTC.

As to this clone: An end of the junction differs from the germline gene, which may be a read error. CDR3 coding DNA: TGCGCTAGCAGCTTGGCCATGCGACAGGGATCAGATACGCAGTATTTT. Translating it yields CASSLAMRQGSDTQYF. The chain recombines TRBV5-1 with TRBJ2-3; 7 bases fit TRBD1. The CDR3 totals 16 residues. CDR1 and CDR2 (germline): SGHRS, YFSETQ.

The CDR3 DNA reads TGTGCCAGCAGGACAGGGGGCGGCTACGAGCAGTACTTC. Translation gives CASRTGGGYEQYF. This chain uses TRBV6-5 with TRBJ2-7, with TRBD1 matching over 10 bases. The CDR3 is made up of 13 amino acids. V was pared by 6 bases and J by 3 bases, with 2 bases of the junction left unmatched. Germline lookup yields CDR1 MNHEY and CDR2 SVGAGI.

The V gene is TRBV4-3, the J gene TRBJ2-2; no clear D gene. This CDR3 has 14 amino acids. The V end lost 4 bases, the J end lost 4 bases, and 10 bases lay between the germline ends. Germline V gives CDR1 LGHNA, CDR2 YSLEER. The CDR3 DNA reads as TGCGCCAGCAGCCGAGATTCGGGCACCGGGGAGCTGTTTTTT. Residues: CASSRDSGTGELFF.

The V and J genes are TRBV2 and TRBJ1-4, with D possibly TRBD1 on 5 matching bases. Looked up from germline, CDR1 is SNHLY and CDR2 is FYNNEI. The CDR3 is 12 amino acids. Trimming took off 8 bases at V and 8 bases at J, with 12 bases between the two ends. CDR3 sequence (DNA): TGTGCCAGCGAGGACCGGGGGGAAAAACTGTTTTTT. Encoded protein: CASEDRGEKLFF. Full variable domain (outside the CDR3, taken from reference TRBV2 and TRBJ1-4): EPEVTQTPSHQVTQMGQEVILRCVPISNHLYFYWYRQILGQKVEFLVSFYNNEISEKSEIFDDQFSVERPDGSNFTLKIRSTKLEDSAMYFCASEDRGEKLFFGSGTQLSVL.

V usage is TRBV13 and J usage is TRBJ2-7; the D gene is possibly TRBD1 (5 bases). The ends were cut back, 1 base at V and 4 bases at J, with 11 bases in the middle. Looked up from germline, CDR1 is PRHDT and CDR2 is FYEKMQ (reference sequence). CDR3 length equals 14 residues. For the CDR3, the DNA is TGTGCCAGCAGCTTAGCCAGGGATGAGTACGAGCAGTACTTC. Translating gives CASSLARDEYEQYF. The full variable domain, rest sourced from reference TRBV13 and TRBJ2-7, is AAGVIQSPRHLIKEKRETATLKCYPIPRHDTVYWYQQGPGQDPQFLISFYEKMQSDKGSIPDRFSAQQFSDYHSELNMSSLELGDSALYFCASSLARDEYEQYFGPGTRLTVT.

The V gene is TRBV28, the J gene TRBJ1-1; 9 bases are a match to TRBD1. The CDR3 spans 15 residues. V dropped 6 bases and J dropped 0; count of bases not matched to a gene: 5. The germline gives CDR1 MDHEN, CDR2 SYDVKM. CDR3 residues: CASRGTGKLNTEAFF. In DNA form, the CDR3 reads TGTGCCAGCAGAGGGACAGGGAAACTGAACACTGAAGCTTTCTTT.

This clone was picked up one time. Other DNA sequences in this sample translate to the same CDR3. The V gene is TRBV5-4, the J gene TRBJ2-7; the D is unclear. The CDR3 contains 14 residues. V was pared by 0 bases and J by 2 bases, with 9 bases between. In germline, CDR1 is SGHNT, CDR2 YYREEE (reference sequence). The CDR3 loop is CASSLDGGPYEQYF. The CDR3 DNA follows: TGTGCCAGCAGCTTGGACGGCGGCCCCTACGAGCAGTACTTC.

This clone was found a few times. The chain employs TRBV5-4 and TRBJ2-1; 7 bases align to TRBD1. With 4 bases clipped from V and 5 bases from J, the junction kept 6 bases outside the gene matches. Germline V gives CDR1 SGHNT, CDR2 YYREEE (reference sequence). This CDR3 has 14 amino acids. The CDR3 DNA sequence: TGTGCCAGCAGCAAGGGACAGCTAGACAATGAGCAGTTCTTC. This encodes CASSKGQLDNEQFF. Full variable domain (missing parts from reference TRBV5-4 and TRBJ2-1): ETGVTQSPTHLIKTRGQQVTLRCSSQSGHNTVSWYQQALGQGPQFIFQYYREEENGRGNFPPRFSGLQFPNYSSELNVNALELDDSALYLCASSKGQLDNEQFFGPGTRLTVL.

This clone occurred a few times. This sequence joins TRBV5-4 and TRBJ2-3, with D perhaps TRBD2 (5 bases). There are 15 residues in the CDR3. Germline CDR1 and CDR2: SGHNT and YYREEE (reference sequence). V lost 4 bases and J lost 3, with 15 bases in between. The CDR3 bases are TGTGCCAGCAGCCCCGGACCTCTAGCTACAGATACGCAGTATTTT. Protein sequence: CASSPGPLATDTQYF.

This chain connects TRBV5-1 to TRBJ2-1, with D possibly TRBD1 on 6 matching bases. The CDR3 length is 13 residues. Germline V CDR1 and CDR2: SGHRS, YFSETQ. V was trimmed by 1 base and J by 5 bases, leaving 7 bases between them. CDR3 in DNA: TGCGCCAGCAGCTTGAGGACAGACAATGAGCAGTTCTTC. It translates to CASSLRTDNEQFF.

The rearrangement uses TRBV19 and TRBJ2-7, with D uncertain. Looked up from germline, CDR1 is LNHDA and CDR2 is SQIVND (reference sequence). The CDR3 consists of 14 residues. Trimming shortened V by 0 bases and J by 2 bases, and 8 bases separated the two germline ends. CDR3 in DNA: TGTGCCAGTAGTATAGAGGTTCAGGCCTACGAGCAGTACTTC. Its protein is CASSIEVQAYEQYF.

The chain links TRBV9 to TRBJ1-2; D is unresolved. Deletions cut 0 bases from V and 2 bases from J, with 8 bases between. The CDR3 runs 14 residues. CDR1 is SGDLS, CDR2 YYNGEE, per germline. CDR3 bases: TGTGCCAGCAGCGTAGGCAACGGGAACTATGGCTACACCTTC. It translates to CASSVGNGNYGYTF.

V gene TRBV7-2 combines with J gene TRBJ1-2, with D uncertain. Germline V lookup: CDR1 SGHTA, CDR2 FQGNSA. The length of the CDR3 is 14 residues. The V end was cut by 1 base, the J end by 4 bases, with 10 bases between. The CDR3 DNA reads as TGTGCCAGCAGCTTAGGAGGGCGCGGCTATGGCTACACCTTC. Its protein is CASSLGGRGYGYTF.

For the CDR3, the DNA is TGCGCCAGCAGGGAGGGGGCGTCCTCCTACGAGCAGTACTTC. Its translation: CASREGASSYEQYF. V and J are TRBV5-1 and TRBJ2-7, with D tentatively TRBD1 (7 bases). Germline CDR1 is SGHRS and CDR2 is YFSETQ. The CDR3 covers 14 residues. V was shortened by 5 bases and J by 0 bases, with 12 bases between the two germline ends. Full variable domain (outside the CDR3, taken from reference TRBV5-1 and TRBJ2-7): KAGVTQTPRYLIKTRGQQVTLSCSPISGHRSVSWYQQTPGQGLQFLFEYFSETQRNKGNFPGRFSGRQFSNSRSEMNVSTLELGDSALYLCASREGASSYEQYFGPGTRLTVT.

This clone was observed a few times. The rearrangement joins TRBV25-1 to TRBJ2-5, with 11 bases lining up with TRBD1. V gave up 6 bases and J gave up 6 bases; unmatched junction bases: 15. The CDR3 length is 17 residues. From germline, CDR1 is MGHDK and CDR2 SYGVNS. For the CDR3, the DNA is TGTGCCAGCAGCCACGGGGCCGGACAGGGGGCTGTGAAGACCCAGTACTTC. Protein product: CASSHGAGQGAVKTQYF. The whole variable domain, filled in from reference TRBV25-1 and TRBJ2-5, reads EADIYQTPRYLVIGTGKKITLECSQTMGHDKMYWYQQDPGMELHLIHYSYGVNSTEKGDLSSESTVSRIRTEHFPLTLESARPSHTSQYLCASSHGAGQGAVKTQYFGPGTRLLVL.

The chain has TRBV29-1 and TRBJ2-1; 7 bases map to TRBD1. The CDR3 runs to 14 residues. The V segment lost 4 bases and the J segment 9 bases; nucleotides outside the gene matches: 12. Germline V gene lookup returns CDR1 SQVTM and CDR2 ANQGSEA. The CDR3 loop reads CSVGEGDSLGEQFF. As DNA, the CDR3 is TGCAGCGTTGGCGAAGGGGACAGCCTTGGTGAGCAGTTCTTC.

The rearrangement joins TRBV28 to TRBJ1-1; TRBD1 aligns across 9 bases. CDR3 length equals 13 residues. Trimming took 6 bases from V and 1 from J; bases not matched to a gene: 0. The germline gives CDR1 MDHEN, CDR2 SYDVKM. The CDR3 nucleotides are TGTGCCAGCAGGGACAGGGGGAACACTGAAGCTTTCTTT. The encoded protein is CASRDRGNTEAFF.

In this sample, this clone turned up a few times. The V call is TRBV30, the J call TRBJ2-2; D might be TRBD2 (6 bases). Trimming cost V 2 bases and J 7 bases, with 11 bases left between them. This CDR3 region has 13 residues. Germline CDR1 GTSNPN, CDR2 SVGIG (reference sequence). CDR3 in DNA: TGTGCCTGGAGTTTTCTAGCGCACGGGGAGCTGTTTTTT. It translates to CAWSFLAHGELFF.

This chain connects TRBV6-1 to TRBJ1-6; no reliable D call. The CDR3 spans 14 residues. Per the germline V gene, CDR1 is MNHNS and CDR2 is SASEGT. V shed 8 bases and J shed 5 bases, with 13 bases lying between them. As DNA, the CDR3 is TGTGCCAGCGGGAGGGCAGAAAATAATTCACCCCTCCACTTT. This sequence encodes CASGRAENNSPLHF.